This T cell receptor (beta chain) is drawn from a study of cytomegalovirus exposure and HLA in healthy donors. This clone was observed a few times. Vbeta (60) and Jbeta (13) primers were used in the PCR. Sequencing used immunoSEQ multiplex PCR; TCRdb keeps in-frame clones, though not all of them. The table records 150,000 to 200,000 clones, roughly 68% of them present only once. The origin of this receptor is a man aged 30 to 39 in good health and CMV-seropositive. Sequencing was carried out using PBMCs.

The CDR3 here is CASSPPGDGSPLHF. In DNA form, the CDR3 reads TGTGCCAGCTCACCCCCGGGGGATGGGTCACCCCTCCACTTT. The chain carries TRBV18 and TRBJ1-6, with TRBD1 as a possible D gene (5 bases). This CDR3 has 14 amino acids. The V gene lost 3 bases and the J gene lost 10 bases, with 13 bases spanning the gap. The germline V gene has CDR1 KGHSH and CDR2 LQKENI.